The 27 T cell receptor beta chains below all came from one sample that was sequenced in a study of cytomegalovirus exposure and HLA in healthy donors. PCR employed 60 Vbeta and 13 Jbeta primers. Sequenced by immunoSEQ multiplex PCR; TCRdb stores in-frame clones only, minus some. The sample lists about 130,000 clones; around 82% were seen once. The material sequenced was PBMCs. These receptors were obtained from a woman in her 40s in good health and CMV-seropositive.

The chain uses TRBV6-1 and TRBJ2-2, with unresolved D. The germline CDR1 and CDR2 sequences are MNHNS and SASEGT. The CDR3 loop spans 18 amino acids. Trimming removed 4 bases from V and 0 bases from J, with 18 bases in between. CDR3 in DNA: TGTGCCAGCAGTGCGGCGGTGGGTGGATCGACGAACACCGGGGAGCTGTTTTTT. Its protein product is CASSAAVGGSTNTGELFF.

V and J are TRBV27 and TRBJ2-5; TRBD1 is a possible D gene (6 bases). Trimming took off 6 bases at V and 7 bases at J, with 9 bases between the two ends. The CDR3 spans 11 residues. Germline-derived CDR1 and CDR2 are MNHEY and SMNVEV (reference sequence). CDR3 coding DNA: TGTGCCAGCAGCCAAGGGGGGACCCAGTACTTC. Amino acids: CASSQGGTQYF.

This clone showed up just once. The chain has TRBV19 and TRBJ1-1; 9 positions match TRBD1. V shed 2 bases, J shed 2 bases, and the junction held 6 bases outside the gene matches. The germline V gene has CDR1 LNHDA and CDR2 SQIVND (reference sequence). The CDR3 consists of 16 residues. The CDR3 sequence is CASSITGTGRNTEAFF. DNA for the CDR3: TGTGCCAGTAGTATAACCGGGACAGGGAGAAACACTGAAGCTTTCTTT.

The J gene is TRBJ2-7, the V gene TRBV6-1; TRBD2 matches at 9 bases. Per germline, CDR1 MNHNS and CDR2 SASEGT. Trimming cost V 8 bases and J 6 bases; bases outside gene matches: 8. There are 13 residues in the CDR3. CDR3 coding DNA: TGTGCCAGCGGTAGCGGGAGAGGTATCGAGCAGTACTTC. This sequence encodes CASGSGRGIEQYF.

The CDR3 DNA is TGCAGCGTTGAAGGATTGCCAGGGACAGATTACGAGCAGTACTTC. It translates to CSVEGLPGTDYEQYF. V usage is TRBV29-1 and J usage is TRBJ2-7; 7 bases agree with TRBD1. The CDR3 runs to 15 residues. Germline V gene lookup returns CDR1 SQVTM and CDR2 ANQGSEA. J was trimmed by 4 bases and V by 1 base; bases with no gene match: 10.

V is TRBV4-3 and J is TRBJ2-7; 9 bases align to TRBD2. Germline assignment: CDR1 LGHNA and CDR2 YSLEER. Germline trimming cut 3 bases from V and 2 bases from J; bases unmatched to any gene: 11. This CDR3 has 17 residues. This CDR3 reads CASSHGRSGSHTYEQYF. The CDR3 DNA sequence: TGCGCCAGCAGCCACGGCCGTAGCGGGAGTCATACCTACGAGCAGTACTTC.

The V gene is TRBV11-1, the J gene TRBJ2-7; 8 positions match TRBD1. Germline-derived CDR1 and CDR2 are SGHAT and FQDESV (reference sequence). J was trimmed by 3 bases and V by 1 base; bases with no gene match: 17. The CDR3 runs 19 residues. The CDR3: CASSLVQVNGQGGFYEQYF. The CDR3 DNA reads as TGTGCCAGCAGCTTAGTGCAGGTGAATGGACAGGGTGGTTTCTACGAGCAGTACTTC. The whole variable domain, remainder taken from reference TRBV11-1 and TRBJ2-7, is EAEVAQSPRYKITEKSQAVAFWCDPISGHATLYWYRQILGQGPELLVQFQDESVVDDSQLPKDRFSAERLKGVDSTLKIQPAELGDSAMYLCASSLVQVNGQGGFYEQYFGPGTRLTVT.

J is TRBJ2-5 and V is TRBV7-9; no clear D. The CDR3 is made up of 12 amino acids. Germline CDR1 is SEHNR and CDR2 is FQNEAQ (reference sequence). Trimming took off 5 bases at V and 7 bases at J, with 11 bases between the two ends. Here the CDR3 DNA reads TGTGCCAGCAGCCCCCCCCGTAGGACCCAGTACTTC. Its protein is CASSPPRRTQYF.

The chain combines TRBV5-1 with TRBJ2-1; TRBD2 aligns across 12 bases. CDR1 SGHRS and CDR2 YFSETQ come from the germline V gene. V lost 0 bases, J lost 7 bases, and 8 bases stayed unmatched. This CDR3 has 17 amino acids. The CDR3 loop is CASSLGTSGRRTNEQFF. The CDR3 DNA reads TGCGCCAGCAGCTTGGGTACTAGCGGGAGGAGGACGAATGAGCAGTTCTTC. Filled out from reference TRBV5-1 and TRBJ2-1, the complete variable domain reads KAGVTQTPRYLIKTRGQQVTLSCSPISGHRSVSWYQQTPGQGLQFLFEYFSETQRNKGNFPGRFSGRQFSNSRSEMNVSTLELGDSALYLCASSLGTSGRRTNEQFFGPGTRLTVL.

This clone was seen a single time. This sequence joins TRBV9 and TRBJ2-3, with D perhaps TRBD2 (5 bases). The CDR3 sequence is 14 residues long. The germline CDR1 and CDR2 sequences are SGDLS and YYNGEE. Trimming cost V 0 bases and J 2 bases, with 7 bases left between them. CDR3 sequence reads: CASSVAGFTDTQYF. As DNA, the CDR3 is TGTGCCAGCAGCGTAGCGGGATTCACAGATACGCAGTATTTT.

V usage is TRBV5-5 and J usage is TRBJ2-7; possibly TRBD1 for D (6 bases). The CDR3 spans 11 residues. Trimming pared 5 bases from V and 4 bases from J, leaving 7 bases between. Germline-derived CDR1 and CDR2 are SGHKS and YYEKEE (reference sequence). DNA for the CDR3: TGTGCCAGCAGACAGGGTTACGAGCAGTACTTC. Amino acid sequence: CASRQGYEQYF.

The genes are TRBV7-3 and TRBJ1-1; TRBD1 aligns across 8 bases. CDR1 and CDR2 (germline): SGHTA, FQGTGA. This CDR3 is built from 15 residues. Germline trimming cut 5 bases from V and 0 bases from J; bases unmatched to any gene: 5. CDR3 protein: CASSPRTGLNTEAFF. The CDR3 bases are TGTGCCAGCAGCCCCCGGACAGGGTTGAACACTGAAGCTTTCTTT.

V gene TRBV30 combines with J gene TRBJ1-1; no reliable D call. Trimming removed 3 bases from V and 1 base from J, with 12 bases in between. There are 14 residues in the CDR3. Germline V gene sequence: CDR1 GTSNPN, CDR2 SVGIG (reference sequence). The CDR3 bases are TGTGCCTGGAGCCAGAGGTCGGGGAACACTGAAGCTTTCTTT. Translation gives CAWSQRSGNTEAFF.

This clone was recorded once. The chain uses TRBV19 and TRBJ1-2; D not resolved. Germline CDR1 and CDR2: LNHDA and SQIVND (reference sequence). V shed 0 bases and J shed 8 bases, with 19 bases lying between them. The CDR3 is 16 amino acids. The CDR3 spells CASSIDQSGSPRGYTF. In DNA, the CDR3 is TGTGCCAGTAGTATAGATCAATCGGGAAGTCCGAGAGGCTACACCTTC.

This clone occurred a few times. The junction does not match germline at one end; this may be a read error. The rearrangement joins TRBV6-1 to TRBJ2-3; D is unresolved. CDR1 and CDR2 (germline): MNHNS, SASEGT. The length of the CDR3 is 14 residues. CDR3 sequence reads: CASGDLKSTDTQYF. CDR3 DNA sequence: TGTGCCAGCGGTGACTTAAAAAGCACAGATACGCAGTATTTT.

The chain uses TRBV21-1 and TRBJ1-2; the table assigns TRBD1, which was not confirmed against the DNA. TRBV21-1 is a recognized pseudogene. This CDR3 comprises 16 residues. CDR3 DNA sequence: TGTGCCAGCAGCGGGTCGGGACAGTTTCTTAACTATGGCTACACCTTC. Its translation is CASSGSGQFLNYGYTF.

The chain couples TRBV6-5 to TRBJ1-3; no reliable D call. V dropped 6 bases and J dropped 2 bases, with 11 bases sitting between them. The length of the CDR3 is 14 residues. CDR1 and CDR2 from the germline V gene are MNHEY and SVGAGI. The DNA for the CDR3 is TGTGCCAGCAGGCCTAGAGCGGCTGGAAACACCATATATTTT. Translating it yields CASRPRAAGNTIYF.

This sequence joins TRBV6-5 and TRBJ2-7; TRBD2 aligns across 7 bases. Germline CDR1 reads MNHEY; CDR2 reads SVGAGI. Trimming cost V 8 bases and J 1 base; bases outside gene matches: 8. This CDR3 has 14 amino acids. The CDR3 DNA is TGTGCCAGCGGCTCGCGGGAGAAGTCCTACGAGCAGTACTTC. This codes for CASGSREKSYEQYF.

The V and J genes are TRBV2 and TRBJ2-7; TRBD2 matches at 9 bases. The J segment lost 2 bases and the V segment lost 1 base, leaving 3 bases of the junction unmatched. The CDR3 is made up of 15 amino acids. Germline loops: CDR1 SNHLY, CDR2 FYNNEI. CDR3 amino acids: CASSEGTSDTYEQYF. DNA for the CDR3: TGTGCCAGCAGTGAAGGGACTAGCGATACCTACGAGCAGTACTTC.

This chain uses TRBV7-9 with TRBJ2-6; 9 bases match TRBD2. The J segment lost 4 bases and the V segment lost 6 bases, leaving 10 bases of the junction unmatched. The CDR3 is 17 amino acids. CDR1 and CDR2 from the germline V gene are SEHNR and FQNEAQ (reference sequence). The CDR3 protein is CASSSGTSRTGANVLTF. The CDR3, as DNA: TGTGCCAGCAGTTCCGGGACTAGCCGTACAGGGGCCAACGTCCTGACTTTC. Together with reference TRBV7-9 and TRBJ2-6, the CDR3 gives the full variable domain: DTGVSQNPRHKITKRGQNVTFRCDPISEHNRLYWYRQTLGQGPEFLTYFQNEAQLEKSRLLSDRFSAERPKGSFSTLEIQRTEQGDSAMYLCASSSGTSRTGANVLTFGAGSRLTVL.

This chain connects TRBV19 to TRBJ2-7, with D unresolved. The CDR3 covers 15 residues. The V gene's germline CDR1 is LNHDA and CDR2 SQIVND (reference sequence). The V and J ends lost 0 bases and 0 bases respectively, with 9 bases between them. The CDR3 loop is CASSIDRKSSYEQYF. CDR3 bases: TGTGCCAGTAGTATAGACAGAAAGTCCTCCTACGAGCAGTACTTC.

The chain recombines TRBV30 with TRBJ1-1, with a weak D call TRBD1 (5 bases). From germline, CDR1 is GTSNPN and CDR2 SVGIG (reference sequence). Trimming pared 0 bases from V and 3 bases from J, leaving 8 bases between. This CDR3 comprises 13 residues. Here the CDR3 reads CAWSVSGYTEAFF. The CDR3, as DNA: TGTGCCTGGAGTGTATCAGGGTACACTGAAGCTTTCTTT.

V gene TRBV7-9 combines with J gene TRBJ1-5, with D possibly TRBD1 on 6 matching bases. CDR1 is SEHNR and CDR2 is FQNEAQ in the germline V gene (reference sequence). The CDR3 has 14 amino acids. The germline V and J ends were trimmed by 5 bases and 3 bases, with 11 bases remaining between them. The chain's CDR3 is CASSPGQYNQPQHF. CDR3 bases: TGTGCCAGCAGCCCGGGACAATACAATCAGCCCCAGCATTTT.

The rearrangement joins TRBV7-9 to TRBJ2-7, with TRBD1 matching over 9 bases. Germline V gene lookup returns CDR1 SEHNR and CDR2 FQNEAQ (reference sequence). The CDR3 is 15 residues long. V lost 5 bases to trimming and J lost 5 bases; unmatched junction nucleotides: 10. CDR3 coding DNA: TGTGCCAGCAGCCCGGCCGGGACAGGGAACCACGAGCAGTACTTC. Residues: CASSPAGTGNHEQYF. Using reference TRBV7-9 and TRBJ2-7 for the parts outside the CDR3, the full variable domain is DTGVSQNPRHKITKRGQNVTFRCDPISEHNRLYWYRQTLGQGPEFLTYFQNEAQLEKSRLLSDRFSAERPKGSFSTLEIQRTEQGDSAMYLCASSPAGTGNHEQYFGPGTRLTVT.

V gene TRBV21-1 combines with J gene TRBJ2-5; TRBD1, the D gene given by the table, was not confirmed from the DNA. TRBV21-1 is shown as a pseudogene. The CDR3 consists of 14 residues. DNA for the CDR3: TGTGCCAGCAGCAGCCGCCAACAGGGAAAGACCCAGTACTTC. Amino acids: CASSSRQQGKTQYF.

The chain's CDR3 is CASSLTAQIYGYTF. As DNA, the CDR3 is TGTGCCAGCAGTTTAACCGCGCAAATCTATGGCTACACCTTC. V is TRBV2 and J is TRBJ1-2; unclear D gene. The V and J ends lost 5 bases and 4 bases respectively, with 14 bases between them. The CDR3 is 14 residues long. From germline, CDR1 is SNHLY and CDR2 FYNNEI.

The V call is TRBV7-9, the J call TRBJ2-7; TRBD1 matches at 7 bases. In germline, CDR1 is SEHNR, CDR2 FQNEAQ (reference sequence). V was pared by 0 bases and J by 4 bases, with 3 bases of the junction left unmatched. This CDR3 is 14 amino acids long. CDR3 in amino acids: CASSLAPRGYEQYF. The CDR3, as DNA: TGTGCCAGCAGCTTAGCTCCCAGGGGGTACGAGCAGTACTTC.